A selection of T cell receptor beta chains follows, all from one sample in a study. TCRdb fed the 5' RACE reads into MiXCR, producing one record per CDR3 protein. Here the sample spans 55,000 to 75,000 distinct CDR3 sequences, around 30% being singletons. Specimen: tumor-infiltrating naive CD4+ T cells sorted from the breast tumor. Receptor source: a female donor with breast cancer. The CDR3 runs from the conserved cysteine through the conserved F or W. The D gene is left open where the match is weak. Not every row has a clone size; where given, it reads once, few, many or a size class.

v_call	j_call	d_call	clone_size	cdr3_aa	cdr3_nt
TRBV28	TRBJ2-5	NA	NA	CASSFLGRETQYF	TGTGCCAGCAGTTTCCTGGGTCGGGAGACCCAGTACTTC
TRBV30	TRBJ2-7	TRBD2	NA	CAWSSTQRRGGQEQYF	TGTGCCTGGAGTAGTACCCAGAGGCGGGGGGGCCAGGAGCAGTACTTC
TRBV5-5	TRBJ1-2	NA	NA	CAGSWDPGRDYGYTF	TGTGCCGGCAGCTGGGACCCAGGGCGGGACTATGGCTACACCTTC
TRBV29-1	TRBJ2-6	NA	NA	CSSRHRESSGANVLTF	TGCAGCTCTAGACACCGAGAAAGCTCTGGGGCCAACGTCCTGACTTTC
TRBV11-2	TRBJ2-7	TRBD1	few	CASSLGPGQDYEQYF	TGTGCCAGCAGCTTAGGACCGGGACAGGACTACGAGCAGTACTTC
TRBV5-1	TRBJ2-2	NA	NA	CVSSRDTGELFF	TGCGTCAGCTCCCGAGACACCGGGGAGCTGTTTTTT
TRBV5-1	TRBJ2-3	TRBD2	many	CASSLSGRTTDTQYF	TGCGCCAGCAGCTTGAGCGGGAGGACTACAGATACGCAGTATTTT
TRBV4-1	TRBJ2-7	NA	NA	CASSHILRGDYEQYF	TGCGCCAGCAGCCACATACTACGGGGTGACTACGAGCAGTACTTC
TRBV28	TRBJ1-6	TRBD1	few	CASMAGGKSSPLHF	TGTGCCAGCATGGCAGGGGGCAAGAGTTCACCCCTCCACTTT
TRBV7-3	TRBJ2-7	TRBD1	NA	CASSSAKGAAPNEQYF	TGTGCCAGCAGCTCGGCGAAGGGGGCCGCTCCAAACGAGCAGTACTTC
TRBV29-1	TRBJ1-2	TRBD1	NA	CSVLTGTGEGYTF	TGCAGCGTGCTAACCGGGACAGGGGAAGGCTACACCTTC
TRBV12-3/TRBV12-4	TRBJ2-2	TRBD1	many	CASSFVGQGLGELFF	TGTGCCAGCAGTTTTGTAGGACAGGGGCTCGGGGAGCTGTTTTTT
TRBV7-8	TRBJ1-5	NA	NA	CASSLPGGGNQPQHF	TGTGCCAGCAGCCTACCTGGGGGCGGCAATCAGCCCCAGCATTTT
TRBV20-1	TRBJ1-1	NA	few	CSADPEALNTEAFF	TGCAGTGCAGACCCCGAGGCCCTGAACACTGAAGCTTTCTTT
TRBV18	TRBJ1-5	NA	few	CASSPERNQPQHF	TGTGCCAGCTCACCCGAGAGGAATCAGCCCCAGCATTTT
TRBV20-1	TRBJ1-3	NA	NA	CSASPGRDDSGNTIYF	TGCAGTGCTAGCCCTGGACGGGACGACTCTGGAAACACCATATATTTT
TRBV5-6	TRBJ1-4	TRBD1	NA	CASSPWDRAYNEKLFF	TGTGCCAGCAGCCCGTGGGACAGGGCCTATAATGAAAAACTGTTTTTT
TRBV7-3	TRBJ2-3	NA	NA	CASSFLGTADTQYF	TGTGCCAGCAGCTTCTTGGGGACCGCAGATACGCAGTATTTT
TRBV6-2/TRBV6-3	TRBJ1-5	NA	few	CASSSGGGNQPQHF	TGTGCCAGCAGTTCGGGAGGTGGCAATCAGCCCCAGCATTTT
TRBV18	TRBJ2-7	TRBD2	NA	CASSPTLAGGPYEQYF	TGTGCCAGCTCACCAACTCTAGCGGGGGGGCCCTACGAGCAGTACTTC
TRBV27	TRBJ1-1	NA	NA	CASSRTIPHRGTEAFF	TGTGCCAGCAGCCGCACAATCCCCCATAGGGGCACTGAAGCTTTCTTT
TRBV20-1	TRBJ2-1	TRBD2	few	CSAYIPGLENEQFF	TGCAGTGCTTATATCCCGGGACTAGAGAATGAGCAGTTCTTC
TRBV29-1	TRBJ1-1	TRBD1	many	CSAHRGNEAFF	TGCAGCGCCCACAGGGGAAATGAAGCTTTCTTT
TRBV15	TRBJ1-2	NA	medium-sized	CATSRDTQVNGYTF	TGTGCCACCTCGAGGGACACACAGGTAAATGGCTACACCTTC
TRBV25-1	TRBJ1-2	NA	NA	CASSEPAYGYTF	TGTGCCAGCAGTGAACCTGCTTATGGCTACACCTTC
TRBV7-2	TRBJ2-7	NA	NA	CASSFQDWEQYF	TGTGCCAGCAGCTTTCAAGATTGGGAGCAGTACTTC
TRBV9	TRBJ2-1	TRBD2	NA	CASSSRLAGANEQFF	TGTGCCAGCAGCTCAAGACTAGCGGGGGCAAATGAGCAGTTCTTC
TRBV20-1	TRBJ2-5	TRBD2	few	CSASVVAGVHETQYF	TGCAGTGCTTCTGTGGTAGCGGGGGTTCATGAGACCCAGTACTTC
TRBV6-1	TRBJ1-1	NA	NA	CASRGRTLGATEAFF	TGTGCCAGCAGGGGGAGGACGCTCGGGGCCACTGAAGCTTTCTTT
TRBV2	TRBJ2-5	NA	NA	CASSDLRQETQYF	TGTGCCAGCAGTGATCTCCGCCAAGAGACCCAGTACTTC
TRBV5-5	TRBJ1-4	NA	NA	CASSLAAGSIAEKLFF	TGTGCCAGCAGCTTGGCGGCAGGGAGTATTGCGGAAAAACTGTTTTTT
TRBV20-1	TRBJ2-1	TRBD2	NA	CSARSTSGSIQSYNEQFF	TGCAGTGCTAGGTCGACTAGCGGGAGTATACAATCCTACAATGAGCAGTTCTTC
TRBV4-1	TRBJ2-3	NA	few	CASGGGPQSLSQYF	TGCGCCAGCGGCGGCGGCCCACAATCCTTATCGCAGTATTTT
TRBV20-1	TRBJ2-7	NA	NA	CSARDSKTISYEQYF	TGCAGTGCTAGAGATAGTAAGACAATATCCTACGAGCAGTACTTC
TRBV20-1	TRBJ1-4	TRBD1	NA	CSARDVDRTNEKLFF	TGCAGTGCTAGAGATGTGGACAGGACTAATGAAAAACTGTTTTTT
TRBV29-1	TRBJ2-5	TRBD1	NA	CSAEHLGERGHGETQYF	TGCAGCGCCGAACATCTGGGTGAGAGGGGGCATGGAGAGACCCAGTACTTC
TRBV11-2	TRBJ1-2	NA	few	CASSPRTNYGYTF	TGTGCCAGCAGCCCGAGGACTAACTATGGCTACACCTTC
TRBV12-3/TRBV12-4	TRBJ2-5	TRBD1	NA	CASSWGDRRQETQYF	TGTGCCAGCAGTTGGGGGGACAGGAGGCAAGAGACCCAGTACTTC
TRBV12-3/TRBV12-4	TRBJ1-2	NA	NA	CASSFRQGSGYTF	TGTGCCAGCAGTTTTCGGCAGGGGAGCGGCTACACCTTC
TRBV12-3/TRBV12-4	TRBJ2-7	TRBD1	NA	CASSLSGTGAHEQYF	TGTGCCAGCAGTCTATCTGGGACAGGGGCCCACGAGCAGTACTTC
TRBV5-4	TRBJ2-3	NA	NA	CASSSIGRIPSTDTQYF	TGTGCCAGCAGCTCAATTGGACGGATCCCTAGCACAGATACGCAGTATTTT
TRBV4-2	TRBJ2-1	NA	NA	CASSHPFRTPENNEQFF	TGTGCCAGCAGCCACCCCTTTAGGACTCCCGAGAACAATGAGCAGTTCTTC
TRBV6-6	TRBJ1-1	TRBD1	few	CASAPGGTEAFF	TGTGCCAGCGCTCCAGGGGGGACTGAAGCTTTCTTT
TRBV6-2/TRBV6-3	TRBJ2-2	NA	NA	CASSYSAGPNTGELFF	TGTGCCAGCAGTTACTCGGCAGGGCCTAACACCGGGGAGCTGTTTTTT
TRBV7-2	TRBJ1-3	NA	NA	CASSPLSFSGNTIYF	TGTGCCAGCAGCCCCCTAAGTTTCTCTGGAAACACCATATATTTT
TRBV4-1	TRBJ1-2	NA	NA	CASSQPLTRGWGYGYTF	TGCGCCAGCAGCCAACCACTAACGAGGGGTTGGGGTTATGGCTACACCTTC
TRBV5-4	TRBJ1-5	NA	few	CASSSQGSNQPQHF	TGTGCCAGCAGCTCTCAGGGGAGCAATCAGCCCCAGCATTTT
TRBV6-1	TRBJ1-5	TRBD1	few	CASSEFGTVGNQPQHF	TGTGCCAGCAGTGAGTTCGGGACAGTGGGCAATCAGCCCCAGCATTTT
TRBV6-5	TRBJ1-1	TRBD1	many	CASSKQGRDTEAFF	TGTGCCAGCAGTAAACAGGGGCGGGACACTGAAGCTTTCTTT